This passage covers 9 T cell receptor beta chains from one sample sequenced in a study of beta chain features in type 1 diabetes. Overall study results and limits: Moderately but significantly shorter TCRB CDR3s were found in Type 1 diabetes patients in all four CD4+ subsets.

Their antigens are not known. The isolated RNA, all of it, was reverse transcribed, so expressed TCRB transcripts were what got sequenced. Clones were read by immunoSEQ multiplex PCR, and TCRdb kept only the in-frame ones, dropping some. The table has about 150,000 clones, under 13% seen once; the top ten hold 0.45% to 0.6%. Sequenced sample: central memory CD4+ T cells from blood. These receptors were taken from a man aged 25-45 years with type 1 diabetes.

The chain carries TRBV27 and TRBJ2-2; 10 nucleotides line up with TRBD2. CDR1 is MNHEY, CDR2 SMNVEV, per germline (reference sequence). J gave up 5 bases and V 3 bases, and 12 bases lay outside the gene matches. The CDR3 is 18 amino acids. The CDR3 protein is CASSFGLAGAPFTGELFF. For the CDR3, the DNA is TGTGCCAGCAGTTTCGGGCTAGCGGGAGCTCCGTTTACCGGGGAGCTGTTTTTT.

This clone was observed a few times. The V and J genes are TRBV28 and TRBJ1-5; D not certain. Germline CDR1 reads MDHEN; CDR2 reads SYDVKM. This CDR3 comprises 15 residues. V lost 3 bases to trimming and J lost 6 bases, with 15 bases between them. The CDR3 sequence is CASSLAGTWSQPQHF. CDR3 nucleotide sequence: TGTGCCAGCAGTTTGGCGGGAACCTGGAGTCAGCCCCAGCATTTT.

This clone showed up just a few times. The chain links TRBV9 to TRBJ2-1; TRBD2 aligns across 10 bases. The germline CDR1 and CDR2 sequences are SGDLS and YYNGEE. The junction had 7 bases not matched to a gene; V was cut back by 3 bases and J by 4 bases. The CDR3 sequence is 16 residues long. CDR3 nucleotides: TGTGCCAGCAGCGCAGAGGTAGCGGGAGGTTACAATGAGCAGTTCTTC. Translating gives CASSAEVAGGYNEQFF.

The chain combines TRBV28 with TRBJ2-5; 7 bases fit TRBD2. Germline V gene data show CDR1 as MDHEN and CDR2 as SYDVKM. J gave up 3 bases and V 3 bases, and 13 bases lay outside the gene matches. The CDR3 runs to 17 residues. CDR3: CASSLVGGTASEETQYF. DNA of the CDR3: TGTGCCAGCAGTTTGGTGGGAGGGACGGCTTCCGAAGAGACCCAGTACTTC.

The J gene is TRBJ2-1, the V gene TRBV2, with 9 nucleotides matching TRBD2. The length of the CDR3 is 13 residues. Germline lookup yields CDR1 SNHLY and CDR2 FYNNEI. V shed 5 bases, J shed 8 bases, and the junction held 4 bases outside the gene matches. This chain's CDR3 is CASSTIAGDEQFF. The CDR3 bases are TGTGCCAGCAGTACCATAGCGGGAGATGAGCAGTTCTTC.

The chain uses TRBV5-1 and TRBJ2-1; TRBD2 aligns across 9 bases. Germline CDR1 is SGHRS and CDR2 is YFSETQ. Trimming took 2 bases from V and 7 from J; bases not matched to a gene: 4. CDR3 size: 14 residues. The CDR3 nucleotides read TGCGCCAGCAGCTTTGTACTAGCGGGTAATGAGCAGTTCTTC. Protein sequence: CASSFVLAGNEQFF.

This clone was seen only a few times. The V call is TRBV23-1, the J call TRBJ2-7; TRBD1 is a possible D gene (5 bases). TRBV23-1 counts as an open reading frame of uncertain function. CDR3 size: 14 residues. Trimming shortened V by 1 base and J by 2 bases, and 9 bases separated the two germline ends. CDR3 region: CASSQWYRTYEQYF. CDR3 coding DNA: TGCGCCAGCAGTCAATGGTACAGGACCTACGAGCAGTACTTC.

V gene TRBV7-8 combines with J gene TRBJ1-2; 10 bases match TRBD1. Germline loops: CDR1 SGHVS, CDR2 FQNEAQ. V gave up 2 bases and J gave up 7 bases; unmatched junction bases: 13. The CDR3 is made up of 17 amino acids. DNA of the CDR3: TGTGCCAGCAGCTTAAGGGACAGGGGAGTCTTGTCACTTGGCTACACCTTC. This sequence encodes CASSLRDRGVLSLGYTF.

J is TRBJ2-1 and V is TRBV4-3; no reliable D call. The CDR3 is made up of 13 amino acids. Germline CDR1 is LGHNA and CDR2 is YSLEER. The V gene lost 2 bases and the J gene lost 7 bases, with 9 bases spanning the gap. The CDR3 is CASSQTARNEQFF. In DNA, the CDR3 is TGCGCCAGCAGCCAAACGGCGAGGAATGAGCAGTTCTTC.